Listed below are T cell receptor beta chains from one sample, sequenced in a study of control samples from healthy donors and cancer patients. Repertoires were generated with immunoSEQ multiplex PCR, while TCRdb's copy carries only in-frame clones and drops some. The sample has 100,000 to 150,000 clones; roughly 87% are singletons. Sequencing was performed on blood. These receptor sequences come from a man aged 18 to 29 in good health. Each CDR3 is given with its conserved first and last residue. The order of the fields is J gene, V gene, clone size, D gene, CDR3 protein, CDR3 DNA. The D gene is left open where the match is weak. Expanded clones are given a class, and other clones once, few, many or no size at all.

TRBJ2-5 | TRBV28 | - | TRBD2 | CASSFPGGETQYF | TGTGCCAGCAGTTTTCCGGGAGGAGAGACCCAGTACTTC
TRBJ2-1 | TRBV5-1 | - | TRBD1 | CASSLGPGGSYNEQFF | TGCGCCAGCAGCTTGGGTCCAGGGGGCTCCTACAATGAGCAGTTCTTC
TRBJ1-6 | TRBV27 | medium-sized | - | CASSLSSNGANSPLHF | TGTGCCAGCAGTTTATCGTCGAACGGGGCTAATTCACCCCTCCACTTT
TRBJ2-1 | TRBV7-3 | - | TRBD1 | CASSYQTGGRNEQFF | TGTGCCAGCAGCTACCAGACAGGGGGCCGAAATGAGCAGTTCTTC
TRBJ1-2 | TRBV28 | - | - | CASKNRYGYTF | TGTGCCAGCAAAAACCGCTATGGCTACACCTTC
TRBJ1-1 | TRBV5-6 | - | - | CASSLPRTAVNTEAFF | TGTGCCAGCAGCTTGCCCCGGACAGCCGTGAACACTGAAGCTTTCTTT
TRBJ1-1 | TRBV30 | - | TRBD1 | CAWSIGQANTEAFF | TGTGCCTGGAGTATTGGACAGGCGAACACTGAAGCTTTCTTT
TRBJ1-2 | TRBV5-4 | - | TRBD1 | CASSLVGQGFGYTF | TGTGCCAGCAGCTTGGTGGGACAGGGATTTGGCTACACCTTC
TRBJ2-3 | TRBV30 | - | - | CAWSVPPSRSTDTQYF | TGTGCCTGGAGTGTTCCTCCCAGCCGTAGCACAGATACGCAGTATTTT
TRBJ2-2 | TRBV5-1 | - | - | CASKLQGSGLTGELFF | TGCGCCAGCAAACTCCAGGGCTCAGGCCTCACCGGGGAGCTGTTTTTT
TRBJ1-1 | TRBV10-3 | - | - | CAIRDEELVGAFF | TGTGCCATCAGGGATGAGGAGTTAGTCGGAGCTTTCTTT
TRBJ2-7 | TRBV2 | - | TRBD1 | CASSAETGSFYEQYF | TGTGCCAGCAGTGCCGAGACAGGGAGTTTCTACGAGCAGTACTTC
TRBJ2-2 | TRBV27 | - | TRBD1 | CASRRDRGYTGELFF | TGTGCCAGCAGGCGGGACAGGGGCTATACCGGGGAGCTGTTTTTT
TRBJ1-1 | TRBV9 | - | - | CASSVWGGENTEAFF | TGTGCCAGCAGCGTATGGGGCGGAGAGAACACTGAAGCTTTCTTT
TRBJ1-3 | TRBV5-1 | - | - | CASSLVTGARGNTIYF | TGCGCCAGCAGCTTGGTGACGGGGGCGAGGGGAAACACCATATATTTT
TRBJ1-5 | TRBV27 | - | - | CASSLRSGGSGNQPQHF | TGTGCCAGCAGTTTAAGGAGTGGGGGCAGCGGCAATCAGCCCCAGCATTTT
TRBJ2-1 | TRBV5-1 | - | - | CASSTDPSSSYNEQFF | TGCGCCAGCAGCACCGACCCCTCTAGTTCCTACAATGAGCAGTTCTTC
TRBJ2-3 | TRBV24-1 | - | - | CATSDPTPGTDTQYF | TGTGCCACCAGTGATCCCACGCCGGGCACAGATACGCAGTATTTT
TRBJ1-2 | TRBV3-1/TRBV3-2 | - | - | CASSQGAGDGYTF | TGTGCCAGCAGCCAAGGGGCCGGGGATGGCTACACCTTC
TRBJ1-1 | TRBV28 | - | TRBD1 | CASQGDLNTEAFF | TGTGCCAGCCAGGGGGATCTGAATACTGAAGCTTTCTTT
TRBJ1-2 | TRBV9 | - | - | CASSPHPWTEGVGGYTF | TGTGCCAGCAGCCCTCACCCCTGGACCGAGGGGGTGGGGGGCTACACCTTC
TRBJ1-5 | TRBV28 | - | - | CASATPGHRNQPQHF | TGTGCCAGCGCAACTCCGGGACACCGAAATCAGCCCCAGCATTTT
TRBJ2-7 | TRBV3-1/TRBV3-2 | - | - | CASSPTGLPPYF | TGTGCCAGCAGCCCGACGGGGTTACCCCCGTACTTC
TRBJ1-2 | TRBV28 | - | - | CASSLGTPGYTF | TGTGCCAGCAGTTTGGGGACTCCGGGCTACACCTTC
TRBJ2-4 | TRBV12-3/TRBV12-4 | - | - | CASSLGNIQYF | TGTGCCAGCAGCCTAGGAAACATTCAGTACTTC
TRBJ2-7 | TRBV28 | - | TRBD2 | CASSPTSGRSYEQYF | TGTGCCAGCAGCCCGACTAGCGGGAGGTCCTACGAGCAGTACTTC
TRBJ1-1 | TRBV10-3 | - | - | CAISESIAPRGGNTEAFF | TGTGCCATCAGTGAGTCGATAGCCCCCAGAGGGGGGAACACTGAAGCTTTCTTT
TRBJ2-3 | TRBV5-4 | - | - | CASSLGTAPDTQYF | TGTGCCAGCAGCTTGGGAACAGCCCCAGATACGCAGTATTTT
TRBJ2-1 | TRBV18 | - | - | CASSPSSTNEQFF | TGTGCCAGCTCACCAAGTAGCACAAATGAGCAGTTCTTC
TRBJ2-1 | TRBV9 | few | TRBD2 | CASSRQGLAGADEQFF | TGTGCCAGCAGCCGACAGGGGCTAGCGGGAGCAGACGAGCAGTTCTTC
TRBJ2-1 | TRBV11-2 | - | TRBD1 | CASSLDLGAGGQFF | TGTGCCAGCAGCTTAGATTTGGGGGCAGGGGGGCAGTTCTTC
TRBJ2-1 | TRBV30 | - | TRBD2 | CAWSVKVAGVVEQFF | TGTGCCTGGAGTGTGAAGGTAGCGGGAGTTGTTGAGCAGTTCTTC